A single sample is the source of the 18 T cell receptor beta chains below, sequenced in a study of blood T cell repertoires in COVID-19. The assay was immunoSEQ multiplex PCR, and TCRdb's table has in-frame clones only and misses some. The table includes under 300,000 clones, about 86% detected once. The sample was peripheral blood. These receptors all come from a man younger than 35 with active or convalescent COVID-19.

The gene calls are TRBV9 and TRBJ1-6; tentative D call: TRBD1 (5 bases). The ends were cut back, 4 bases at V and 14 bases at J, with 13 bases in the middle. This CDR3 has 12 residues. Germline CDR1 is SGDLS and CDR2 is YYNGEE. The CDR3 reads CASSTATGTLHF. For the CDR3, the DNA is TGTGCCAGCAGCACGGCCACAGGAACCCTCCACTTT.

CDR3 nucleotides: TGTGCCAGCTCGCGGTCGAACAGGGCCTCTGGAAACACCATATATTTT. It encodes CASSRSNRASGNTIYF. The chain recombines TRBV18 with TRBJ1-3, with D perhaps matching TRBD1 (6 bases). Trimming took 6 bases from V and 0 from J, leaving 15 bases between them. The CDR3 is 16 residues long. Germline V CDR1 and CDR2: KGHSH, LQKENI.

This clone was recorded a few times. The rearrangement joins TRBV25-1 to TRBJ2-1; D is unclear. This CDR3 comprises 14 residues. The V gene lost 3 bases and the J gene lost 3 bases, with 9 bases spanning the gap. Germline V gene data show CDR1 as MGHDK and CDR2 as SYGVNS. DNA for the CDR3: TGTGCCAGCAGTGAGGGCCCCATCTACAATGAGCAGTTCTTC. This gives the protein CASSEGPIYNEQFF.

The chain employs TRBV6-5 and TRBJ1-5, with TRBD1 identical over 7 bases. CDR1 and CDR2 from the germline V gene are MNHEY and SVGAGI. The CDR3 extends over 14 amino acids. The V segment lost 6 bases and the J segment 5 bases; nucleotides outside the gene matches: 7. CDR3 DNA sequence: TGTGCCAGCAGAAGGGGGCCGGAGGATCAGCCCCAGCATTTT. Encoded protein: CASRRGPEDQPQHF.

The chain carries TRBV28 and TRBJ2-1; 8 nucleotides match TRBD2. The germline CDR1 and CDR2 sequences are MDHEN and SYDVKM. The length of the CDR3 is 14 residues. V shed 5 bases and J 13 bases; nucleotides not matched to a gene: 13. CDR3: CASSTYLGLGFQFF. Written as DNA, the CDR3 is TGTGCCAGCAGTACTTACTTGGGACTAGGTTTCCAGTTCTTC. The full variable domain, with the rest looked up from reference TRBV28 and TRBJ2-1, is DVKVTQSSRYLVKRTGEKVFLECVQDMDHENMFWYRQDPGLGLRLIYFSYDVKMKEKGDIPEGYSVSREKKERFSLILESASTNQTSMYLCASSTYLGLGFQFFGPGTRLTVL.

This clone was detected a few times. The gene calls are TRBV10-3 and TRBJ1-6, with 7 bases aligning to TRBD1. The V gene's germline CDR1 is ENHRY and CDR2 SYGVKD. The trim removed 0 bases at V and 10 bases at J, leaving 6 bases unmatched. CDR3 length: 15 residues. CDR3 sequence: CAISESRGLQSPLHF. In nucleotides, the CDR3 is TGTGCCATCAGTGAGTCGAGGGGGCTACAGTCACCCCTCCACTTT.

The chain links TRBV28 to TRBJ1-1, with 7 positions matching TRBD1. The junction had 13 bases not matched to a gene; V was cut back by 11 bases and J by 4 bases. The CDR3 has 14 residues. Germline V gene data show CDR1 as MDHEN and CDR2 as SYDVKM. Here the CDR3 reads CAGKTTGSITEAFF. For the CDR3, the DNA is TGTGCCGGTAAAACGACAGGGTCGATCACTGAAGCTTTCTTT.

V is TRBV9 and J is TRBJ2-7; D is unclear. CDR3 length: 13 residues. Germline values: CDR1 SGDLS, CDR2 YYNGEE. Between the trimmed V and J ends, which lost 3 bases and 7 bases, there was a span of 14 bases. CDR3 residues: CASSASPTDEQYF. CDR3 coding DNA: TGTGCCAGCAGCGCGAGTCCTACCGATGAGCAGTACTTC.

The rearrangement uses TRBV28 and TRBJ1-2; 10 nucleotides line up with TRBD1. Looked up from germline, CDR1 is MDHEN and CDR2 is SYDVKM. CDR3 length: 15 amino acids. Germline trimming cut 5 bases from V and 7 bases from J; bases unmatched to any gene: 10. The CDR3 nucleotides are TGTGCCAGCAGTAGGGGACAGGGGCCGTTAGGTGGCTACACCTTC. It specifies CASSRGQGPLGGYTF.

The chain joins TRBV19 to TRBJ2-7, with 9 bases that match TRBD1. Germline loops: CDR1 LNHDA, CDR2 SQIVND (reference sequence). The CDR3 contains 14 residues. The V segment lost 5 bases and the J segment 7 bases; nucleotides outside the gene matches: 9. Here the CDR3 reads CASSYRGPPGEQYF. The DNA of the CDR3 is TGTGCCAGTAGTTACAGGGGGCCTCCCGGTGAGCAGTACTTC. Full variable domain (missing parts from reference TRBV19 and TRBJ2-7): DGGITQSPKYLFRKEGQNVTLSCEQNLNHDAMYWYRQDPGQGLRLIYYSQIVNDFQKGDIAEGYSVSREKKESFPLTVTSAQKNPTAFYLCASSYRGPPGEQYFGPGTRLTVT.

The chain recombines TRBV5-1 with TRBJ1-6; TRBD1 might be the D (6 bases). Trimming left V 4 bases short and J 2 bases short, with 16 bases between. The CDR3 loop spans 17 amino acids. Germline values: CDR1 SGHRS, CDR2 YFSETQ. The CDR3 protein is CASSPKAGDPYNSPLHF. For the CDR3, the DNA is TGCGCCAGCAGCCCTAAGGCAGGGGATCCCTATAATTCACCCCTCCACTTT.

The chain uses TRBV12-5 and TRBJ2-7; D remains ambiguous. Deletions cut 2 bases from V and 3 bases from J, with 8 bases between. CDR3 size: 13 residues. The V gene's germline CDR1 is LGHNT and CDR2 FRNRAP. The CDR3 loop reads CASGLNAGYEQYF. The CDR3 DNA follows: TGTGCTAGTGGTTTGAACGCAGGCTACGAGCAGTACTTC.

The chain combines TRBV2 with TRBJ2-2; 7 bases match TRBD1. This CDR3 is 14 amino acids long. The V segment lost 6 bases and the J segment 3 bases; nucleotides outside the gene matches: 4. The germline CDR1 and CDR2 sequences are SNHLY and FYNNEI. CDR3 sequence: CASSEQGDTGELFF. The CDR3 nucleotides are TGTGCCAGCAGCGAGCAGGGGGACACCGGGGAGCTGTTTTTT.

The chain recombines TRBV27 with TRBJ2-6; 8 bases align to TRBD1. V shed 1 base and J 0 bases; nucleotides not matched to a gene: 5. CDR3 length: 18 amino acids. Germline V lookup: CDR1 MNHEY, CDR2 SMNVEV (reference sequence). Here the CDR3 DNA reads TGTGCCAGCAGTTTATTTGGGACAGGCCACTCTGGGGCCAACGTCCTGACTTTC. Protein sequence: CASSLFGTGHSGANVLTF.

This sequence joins TRBV15 and TRBJ2-7; D might be TRBD2 (6 bases). V was pared by 0 bases and J by 6 bases, with 9 bases between. The CDR3 sequence is 13 residues long. The germline gives CDR1 LNHNV, CDR2 YYDKDF (reference sequence). The CDR3 nucleotides are TGTGCCACCAGCAGAGACGGGGGAAGCGAGCAGTACTTC. This translates into CATSRDGGSEQYF.

The CDR3 DNA sequence: TGTGCCAGCAGCTTAGCGGCGGGAGGGTTCTCCTACGAGCAGTACTTC. Its protein is CASSLAAGGFSYEQYF. This chain links TRBV7-2 with TRBJ2-7, with TRBD2 identical over 9 bases. The CDR3 consists of 16 residues. Germline CDR1 reads SGHTA; CDR2 reads FQGNSA. With V trimmed by 0 bases and J by 0 bases, 3 bases remained unmatched.

Details on this clone: At the DNA level, this CDR3 is encoded by other sequences in the same sample as well. The chain combines TRBV12-3 or TRBV12-4 with TRBJ2-2; the D is unclear. V dropped 3 bases and J dropped 6 bases, with 5 bases sitting between them. The CDR3 contains 12 residues. The DNA for the CDR3 is TGTGCCAGCAGTTTTTCGGCCGGGGAGCTGTTTTTT. Translation gives CASSFSAGELFF.

This clone was seen a few times. This chain connects TRBV11-3 to TRBJ2-7, with a possible D match to TRBD1 (6 bases). The CDR3 loop spans 14 amino acids. V lost 2 bases to trimming and J lost 6 bases, with 14 bases between them. Per the germline V gene, CDR1 is SGHNT and CDR2 is YENEEA. The CDR3 reads CASSLTGHTIEQYF. CDR3 in DNA: TGTGCCAGCAGCTTAACGGGACACACCATCGAGCAGTACTTC.